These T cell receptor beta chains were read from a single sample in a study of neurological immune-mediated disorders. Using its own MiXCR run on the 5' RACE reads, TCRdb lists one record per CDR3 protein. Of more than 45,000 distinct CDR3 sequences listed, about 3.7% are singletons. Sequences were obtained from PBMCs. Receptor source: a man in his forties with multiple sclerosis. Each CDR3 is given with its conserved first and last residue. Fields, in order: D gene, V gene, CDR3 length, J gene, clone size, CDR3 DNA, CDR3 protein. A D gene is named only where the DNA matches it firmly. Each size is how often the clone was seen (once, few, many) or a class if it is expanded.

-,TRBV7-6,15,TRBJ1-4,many,TGTGCCAGCAGCTTAGGGCAGTCGGGGAATGAAAAACTGTTTTTT,CASSLGQSGNEKLFF
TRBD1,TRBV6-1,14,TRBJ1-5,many,TGTGCCAGCCGTATACAGGGGATCAATCAGCCCCAGCATTTT,CASRIQGINQPQHF
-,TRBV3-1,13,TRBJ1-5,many,TGTGCCAGCAGCCAAGATATGAATCAGCCCCAGCATTTT,CASSQDMNQPQHF
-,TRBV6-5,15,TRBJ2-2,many,TGTGCCAGCAGTCTCCGGGACACGAACACCGGGGAGCTGTTTTTT,CASSLRDTNTGELFF
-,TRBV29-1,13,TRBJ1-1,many,TGCAGCGTTGAACTAGGGGCGGTTACTGAAGCTTTCTTT,CSVELGAVTEAFF
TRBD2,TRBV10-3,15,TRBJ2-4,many,TGTGCCATCAGTGAGGGACTAGCGGGGGGCCCCATTCAGTACTTC,CAISEGLAGGPIQYF
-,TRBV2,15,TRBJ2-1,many,TGTGCCAGCAGGGTCGGGAGACAGTCCTACAATGAGCAGTTCTTC,CASRVGRQSYNEQFF
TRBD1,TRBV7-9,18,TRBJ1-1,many,TGTGCCAGCAGCTTAGGGGGCGGGACAGACTTAATGAACACTGAAGCTTTCTTT,CASSLGGGTDLMNTEAFF
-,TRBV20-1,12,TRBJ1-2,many,TGCAGTGCTAGAGTCAGGGGCGGTGGCTACACCTTC,CSARVRGGGYTF
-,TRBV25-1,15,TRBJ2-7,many,TGTGCCAGCAGTGAAGCGAGGGTGGGATTCTACGAGCAGTACTTC,CASSEARVGFYEQYF
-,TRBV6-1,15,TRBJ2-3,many,TGTGCCAGCATAGAGCAAGGGATGATGGTGGATACGCAGTATTTT,CASIEQGMMVDTQYF